A single sample is the source of the 15 T cell receptor beta chains below, sequenced in a study of cytomegalovirus exposure and HLA in healthy donors. Primers included in the PCR were 60 Vbeta and 13 Jbeta primers. Using immunoSEQ multiplex PCR, the repertoire was profiled, and TCRdb retains in-frame clones only, with some absent. The sample lists 140,000 to 150,000 clones, roughly 80% occurring once. The specimen sequenced was PBMCs. The receptors here all came from a woman between 40 and 50 years old in good health and CMV-seropositive.

As DNA, the CDR3 is TGTGCCAGCAGCTTACCCCGCCGACAGAACTATGGCTACACCTTC. This encodes CASSLPRRQNYGYTF. The V and J genes are TRBV11-3 and TRBJ1-2; a possible D gene is TRBD1 (5 bases). Germline CDR1 is SGHNT and CDR2 is YENEEA. The CDR3 is made up of 15 amino acids. The V end lost 2 bases, the J end lost 2 bases, and 12 bases lay between the germline ends. The entire variable domain, with the rest obtained from reference TRBV11-3 and TRBJ1-2, is as follows: EAGVVQSPRYKIIEKKQPVAFWCNPISGHNTLYWYLQNLGQGPELLIRYENEEAVDDSQLPKDRFSAERLKGVDSTLKIQPAELGDSAVYLCASSLPRRQNYGYTFGSGTRLTVV.

Here the CDR3 reads CASSPGGGPNEKLFF. DNA for the CDR3: TGTGCCAGCAGCCCAGGAGGGGGCCCTAATGAAAAACTGTTTTTT. J is TRBJ1-4 and V is TRBV9, with 7 positions matching TRBD1. Germline-derived CDR1 and CDR2 are SGDLS and YYNGEE. V lost 4 bases and J lost 3; bases outside the gene matches: 6. This CDR3 contains 15 residues.

The chain has TRBV28 and TRBJ2-5; the D is unclear. This CDR3 is built from 13 residues. V was trimmed by 2 bases and J by 5 bases, leaving 9 bases between them. The germline CDR1 and CDR2 sequences are MDHEN and SYDVKM. The CDR3 reads CASSLAVAETQYF. CDR3 DNA: TGTGCCAGCAGTTTAGCTGTGGCCGAGACCCAGTACTTC. The full variable domain, with the rest looked up from reference TRBV28 and TRBJ2-5, is DVKVTQSSRYLVKRTGEKVFLECVQDMDHENMFWYRQDPGLGLRLIYFSYDVKMKEKGDIPEGYSVSREKKERFSLILESASTNQTSMYLCASSLAVAETQYFGPGTRLLVL.

The chain recombines TRBV6-1 with TRBJ1-3; unclear D gene. The CDR3 has 16 amino acids. V was pared by 3 bases and J by 0 bases, with 12 bases between. Germline-derived CDR1 and CDR2 are MNHNS and SASEGT. CDR3 protein: CASSDFDYYSGNTIYF. DNA of the CDR3: TGTGCCAGCAGTGACTTCGACTACTACTCTGGAAACACCATATATTTT.

The chain carries TRBV5-8 and TRBJ1-5; the D is unclear. Germline CDR1 is SGHTS and CDR2 is YDEGEE. The length of the CDR3 is 15 residues. Trimming took 0 bases from V and 0 from J, leaving 7 bases between them. The CDR3 sequence is CASSLATFSNQPQHF. Written as DNA, the CDR3 is TGTGCCAGCAGCTTGGCTACCTTTAGCAATCAGCCCCAGCATTTT.

The rearrangement joins TRBV27 to TRBJ1-2; no definite D call. This CDR3 contains 14 residues. Trimming took off 9 bases at V and 0 bases at J, with 14 bases between the two ends. Germline V gives CDR1 MNHEY, CDR2 SMNVEV (reference sequence). The CDR3: CARQTSPANYGYTF. The CDR3 DNA reads TGTGCCAGACAGACTAGCCCGGCTAACTATGGCTACACCTTC.

On this clone itself: The junction does not match germline at one end; this may be a read error. This chain connects TRBV7-3 to TRBJ2-3, with 8 bases lining up with TRBD2. CDR3 length: 12 residues. CDR1 and CDR2 (germline): SGHTA, FQGTGA. CDR3 DNA sequence: TGTGCCAGCAGCTCGTCAGCGGGGGCGCTGGATTTT. This gives the protein CASSSSAGALDF.

This chain connects TRBV10-3 to TRBJ2-2, with TRBD2 matching over 12 bases. The CDR3 runs 15 residues. With 7 bases clipped from V and 5 bases from J, the junction kept 5 bases outside the gene matches. Per the germline V gene, CDR1 is ENHRY and CDR2 is SYGVKD. CDR3 in amino acids: CAIKQTSGGTGELFF. DNA for the CDR3: TGTGCCATCAAGCAGACTAGCGGGGGTACCGGGGAGCTGTTTTTT.

The J gene is TRBJ2-3, the V gene TRBV27, with D possibly matching TRBD2 (6 bases). This CDR3 has 14 residues. With 6 bases removed from V and 4 bases from J, the gap between germline ends came to 14 bases. Germline lookup yields CDR1 MNHEY and CDR2 SMNVEV (reference sequence). CDR3 region: CASRRGRRADTQYF. DNA of the CDR3: TGTGCCAGCAGACGCGGCCGGAGGGCAGATACGCAGTATTTT.

This clone was observed a few times. V is TRBV5-6 and J is TRBJ2-7, with 7 bases aligning to TRBD2. The J segment lost 3 bases and the V segment lost 7 bases, leaving 4 bases of the junction unmatched. Germline-derived CDR1 and CDR2 are SGHDT and YYEEEE. The CDR3 extends over 12 amino acids. The CDR3 DNA reads TGTGCCAGCTCGAGCGGGAACTACGAGCAGTACTTC. Translated, it gives CASSSGNYEQYF.

The V and J genes are TRBV4-3 and TRBJ1-4; D is unresolved. The CDR3 spans 14 residues. V was cut by 4 bases and J by 3 bases, with 9 bases left in between. CDR1 is LGHNA and CDR2 is YSLEER in the germline V gene. CDR3: CASSRHTSNEKLFF. The DNA for the CDR3 is TGCGCCAGCAGCCGTCACACATCTAATGAAAAACTGTTTTTT.

The rearrangement uses TRBV4-3 and TRBJ2-3; 9 bases are shared with TRBD2. In germline, CDR1 is LGHNA, CDR2 YSLEER. The CDR3 extends over 16 amino acids. V dropped 6 bases and J dropped 4; count of bases not matched to a gene: 11. DNA for the CDR3: TGCGCCAGCAGTAAGATCCAGCGGGGGGCCTCAGATACGCAGTATTTT. Protein product: CASSKIQRGASDTQYF.

The J gene is TRBJ1-5, the V gene TRBV29-1; 10 nucleotides match TRBD1. The germline CDR1 and CDR2 sequences are SQVTM and ANQGSEA. This CDR3 contains 14 residues. Losses at the gene ends were 4 bases for V and 4 bases for J; bases not matched to a gene: 4. CDR3 in amino acids: CSVGGTGANQPQHF. The CDR3 nucleotides are TGCAGCGTTGGAGGGACAGGGGCAAATCAGCCCCAGCATTTT.

The chain combines TRBV21-1 with TRBJ2-1; the table's TRBD2 call for D was not verified on the DNA. TRBV21-1 is designated a pseudogene. This CDR3 is built from 16 residues. The CDR3 protein is CASSILSPGLAREQFF. CDR3 in DNA: TGTGCCAGCAGCATTCTTTCCCCGGGACTAGCAAGGGAGCAGTTCTTC.

Notes on this clone: One junction end does not reproduce the germline sequence, and a read error may be involved. CDR3 nucleotide sequence: TGTTCCAGCAGCCCCCCTACAGATACGCAGTATTTT. It specifies CSSSPPTDTQYF. The gene calls are TRBV7-9 and TRBJ2-3, with no clear D. The germline gives CDR1 SEHNR, CDR2 FQNEAQ (reference sequence). The CDR3 is made up of 12 amino acids.